The 4 T cell receptor beta chains below all came from one sample that was sequenced in a study of cytomegalovirus exposure and HLA in healthy donors. The study ran its PCR with 60 Vbeta and 13 Jbeta primers. Only in-frame clones appear in the TCRdb table, and some are missing; sequencing was by immunoSEQ multiplex PCR. The sample consists of roughly 140,000 clones, over 75% of them appearing once. The sample was PBMCs. Every receptor here comes from a male donor in good health and CMV-seronegative.

This chain connects TRBV9 to TRBJ1-2, with 8 bases that match TRBD1. Germline V lookup: CDR1 SGDLS, CDR2 YYNGEE. Trimming at V came to 6 bases and at J to 3 bases, leaving 7 bases not matched to a gene. There are 14 residues in the CDR3. The CDR3 sequence: CASTSGTGDYGYTF. Written as DNA, the CDR3 is TGTGCCAGCACCTCCGGGACAGGAGACTATGGCTACACCTTC.

Concerning this clone itself: Distinct nucleotide sequences in the sample also encode this CDR3. The chain uses TRBV5-1 and TRBJ2-7; 10 nucleotides align to TRBD1. This CDR3 comprises 14 residues. Losses at the gene ends were 0 bases for V and 4 bases for J; bases not matched to a gene: 1. Germline CDR1 is SGHRS and CDR2 is YFSETQ. CDR3 amino acids: CASSLGTGGYEQYF. The CDR3 bases are TGCGCCAGCAGCTTGGGGACAGGGGGGTACGAGCAGTACTTC. The full variable domain, its missing parts supplied by reference TRBV5-1 and TRBJ2-7, is KAGVTQTPRYLIKTRGQQVTLSCSPISGHRSVSWYQQTPGQGLQFLFEYFSETQRNKGNFPGRFSGRQFSNSRSEMNVSTLELGDSALYLCASSLGTGGYEQYFGPGTRLTVT.

The rearrangement joins TRBV13 to TRBJ1-4; D is perhaps TRBD1 (6 bases). CDR1 PRHDT and CDR2 FYEKMQ come from the germline V gene (reference sequence). Trimming stripped 0 bases from V and 8 bases from J, with 13 bases between. CDR3 length equals 15 residues. The CDR3 DNA is TGTGCCAGCAGCTTAGGCCCGGGGGGCGACGAAAAACTGTTTTTT. Protein: CASSLGPGGDEKLFF.

This sequence joins TRBV18 and TRBJ1-2; no firm D call. Trimming took off 2 bases at V and 2 bases at J, with 12 bases between the two ends. Germline lookup yields CDR1 KGHSH and CDR2 LQKENI. This CDR3 contains 15 residues. CDR3 region: CASSPDIIPNYGYTF. DNA of the CDR3: TGTGCCAGCTCACCAGACATTATCCCAAACTATGGCTACACCTTC. Full variable domain (missing parts from reference TRBV18 and TRBJ1-2): NAGVMQNPRHLVRRRGQEARLRCSPMKGHSHVYWYRQLPEEGLKFMVYLQKENIIDESGMPKERFSAEFPKEGPSILRIQQVVRGDSAAYFCASSPDIIPNYGYTFGSGTRLTVV.